These 7 T cell receptor beta chains share one sample of origin, sequenced in a study of vaccination effects on CD4 cells after COVID-19. Method: immunoSEQ multiplex PCR; TCRdb's copy keeps in-frame clones and lacks some. This table has 25,000 to 35,000 clones, about 72% appearing once. Before any sequencing was done, the ViraFEST assay used viral peptide pools to expand antigen-specific CD4+ T cells. After around nine days in culture, the CD4+ T cells were isolated. SARS-CoV-2 infection was confirmed by PCR in the person between March and December 2020. The antigens of these receptors remain unknown. The material was CD4+ T cells from PBMCs cultured with a peptide pool, obtained before COVID-19 vaccination. These receptors originate from a human donor who had a prior SARS-CoV-2 infection.

V and J are TRBV7-2 and TRBJ2-2; 7 bases align to TRBD1. V dropped 8 bases and J dropped 7; count of bases not matched to a gene: 10. CDR3 length: 14 residues. Germline V CDR1 and CDR2: SGHTA, FQGNSA. The CDR3 sequence is CASGVARGIGELFF. The CDR3 region has the DNA TGTGCCAGCGGAGTAGCCAGGGGGATCGGGGAGCTGTTTTTT.

The rearrangement joins TRBV9 to TRBJ2-3; D unresolved. CDR3 length: 16 residues. From germline, CDR1 is SGDLS and CDR2 YYNGEE. Trimming left V 0 bases short and J 2 bases short, with 13 bases between. CDR3 region: CASSVDPGLHTDTQYF. The CDR3 DNA reads TGTGCCAGCAGCGTAGATCCGGGCCTCCACACAGATACGCAGTATTTT.

This chain links TRBV2 with TRBJ2-5, with 12 nucleotides matching TRBD2. The germline V gene encodes CDR1 SNHLY and CDR2 FYNNEI. The CDR3 extends over 15 amino acids. J lost 4 bases, V lost 5 bases, and 5 bases had no gene match. The DNA of the CDR3 is TGTGCCAGCAGTAGACTAGCGGGGGAGTTAGAGACCCAGTACTTC. Its translation: CASSRLAGELETQYF.

V gene TRBV5-1 combines with J gene TRBJ1-1; a possible D gene is TRBD1 (6 bases). Germline V gives CDR1 SGHRS, CDR2 YFSETQ. Trimming removed 4 bases at V and 8 bases at J, with 18 bases between. The CDR3 has 14 amino acids. In DNA, the CDR3 is TGCGCCAGCAGCGCCTACACAGGGAAGGGGGAAGCTTTCTTT. This codes for CASSAYTGKGEAFF.

The V gene is TRBV10-1, the J gene TRBJ2-1, with 8 bases matching TRBD2. Germline V CDR1 and CDR2: WNHNN, SYGVQD (reference sequence). The length of the CDR3 is 17 residues. Germline trimming cut 7 bases from V and 0 bases from J; bases unmatched to any gene: 11. The CDR3 DNA sequence: TGCGCCAGCACCGGACTAGCCAACAGAAGCTCCTACAATGAGCAGTTCTTC. Amino acid sequence: CASTGLANRSSYNEQFF.

About this clone itself: Germline is not matched at one junction end, which may reflect a read error. The chain joins TRBV11-3 to TRBJ2-7; no firm D call. CDR3 length: 14 residues. Germline V gene sequence: CDR1 SGHNT, CDR2 YENEEA. The CDR3 sequence: CASSFNHQSFEQYF. DNA of the CDR3: TGTGCCAGCAGCTTTAATCACCAATCCTTCGAGCAGTACTTC. Looking up the rest from reference TRBV11-3 and TRBJ2-7 gives the full variable domain: EAGVVQSPRYKIIEKKQPVAFWCNPISGHNTLYWYLQNLGQGPELLIRYENEEAVDDSQLPKDRFSAERLKGVDSTLKIQPAELGDSAVYLCASSFNHQSFEQYFGPGTRLTVT.

This chain joins TRBV25-1 and TRBJ1-6; 9 positions match TRBD1. V was clipped by 8 bases and J by 9 bases; unmatched bases: 8. The CDR3 is 14 residues long. Germline V CDR1 and CDR2: MGHDK, SYGVNS. CDR3 loop: CASRGTGKFSPLHF. The CDR3 DNA reads as TGTGCCAGCCGTGGGACAGGGAAATTTTCACCCCTCCACTTT.